This TCR beta chain derives from a study of CD8 T cells in ankylosing spondylitis. Remarks on this clonotype: Its antigen is unidentified.

The V end was cut by 0 bases, the J end by 2 bases, with 8 bases between. CDR3 length equals 15 residues. Germline loops: CDR1 LNHDA, CDR2 SQIVND (reference sequence). Quantitative 5'-RACE was performed with molecular barcodes, and it yielded the TCR beta libraries. TCRdb used MiXCR to reprocess the 5' RACE reads, holding one entry per CDR3 protein. The data contain 300,000 to 350,000 distinct CDR3 sequences, around 20% of them singletons. Broader study findings: Within matched ankylosing spondylitis synovial fluid, disease-linked clones were reportedly significantly enriched. Before this, some motif variants had been reported in reactive arthritis synovial fluid and blood. Clones linked to the disease showed a CD8+ phenotype. They occurred at relatively low frequencies in peripheral blood.

The sequenced sample was blood, either unsorted or a sorted T cell fraction (not recorded which). The receptor's source is a female donor with ankylosing spondylitis or in good health (not recorded which). This rearrangement joins TRBV19 to TRBJ2-1, with D hard to call. DNA for the CDR3: TGTGCCAGTAGTATAGAGGCAGAAACCTACAATGAGCAGTTCTTC. Its translation is CASSIEAETYNEQFF.